Each of the 32 T cell receptor beta chains below was sequenced from the same sample in a study of graft-versus-host responses after intestinal transplantation. Assay: immunoSEQ multiplex PCR; the TCRdb copy retains only in-frame clones and omits some. Of 15,000 to 20,000 clones listed, more than 30% are singletons. The specimen comprised alloreactive CD4+ T cells from a mixed lymphocyte reaction culture, sampled before intestinal transplant. Subset described: CFSE-low proliferating T cells sorted from roughly 6-day pre-transplant mixed lymphocyte reaction (GvH or HvG direction). These TCRs come from a human patient who received an intestinal transplant.

The chain carries TRBV29-1 and TRBJ2-7; D remains ambiguous. Germline CDR1 reads SQVTM; CDR2 reads ANQGSEA. The CDR3 runs to 11 residues. V was trimmed by 6 bases and J by 2 bases, leaving 8 bases between them. The CDR3 reads CSVRHTYEQYF. DNA of the CDR3: TGCAGCGTGAGACACACCTACGAGCAGTACTTC.

CDR3 loop: CASSGTPGTGSYEQYF. The DNA for the CDR3 is TGTGCCAGCAGTGGCACCCCCGGGACAGGGTCCTACGAGCAGTACTTC. The chain uses TRBV6-1 and TRBJ2-7, with 9 bases that match TRBD1. With V trimmed by 4 bases and J by 1 base, 8 bases remained unmatched. Germline V gene data show CDR1 as MNHNS and CDR2 as SASEGT. The CDR3 consists of 16 residues.

The genes are TRBV2 and TRBJ2-5; TRBD2 agrees at 9 bases. CDR3 length: 14 amino acids. Germline values: CDR1 SNHLY, CDR2 FYNNEI. V lost 5 bases, J lost 4 bases, and 5 bases stayed unmatched. In DNA, the CDR3 is TGTGCCAGCAGTCGTATAGCGGGGGCAGAGACCCAGTACTTC. This encodes CASSRIAGAETQYF.

This clone was seen a handful of times. V usage is TRBV11-2 and J usage is TRBJ2-7; D is uncertain. The V end was cut by 1 base, the J end by 6 bases, with 7 bases between. Germline loops: CDR1 SGHAT, CDR2 FQNNGV. The CDR3 is 12 residues long. The DNA of the CDR3 is TGTGCCAGCAGCTTAGGGGTTGGCGAGCAGTACTTC. This sequence encodes CASSLGVGEQYF. Complete variable domain (other parts from reference TRBV11-2 and TRBJ2-7): EAGVAQSPRYKIIEKRQSVAFWCNPISGHATLYWYQQILGQGPKLLIQFQNNGVVDDSQLPKDRFSAERLKGVDSTLKIQPAKLEDSAVYLCASSLGVGEQYFGPGTRLTVT.

J is TRBJ1-2 and V is TRBV19; TRBD1 aligns across 9 bases. The CDR3 has 14 amino acids. The J segment lost 7 bases and the V segment lost 6 bases, leaving 9 bases of the junction unmatched. Germline CDR1 LNHDA, CDR2 SQIVND (reference sequence). This chain's CDR3 is CASRRDRGGGGYTF. The CDR3, as DNA: TGTGCCAGTAGGAGAGACAGGGGGGGAGGTGGCTACACCTTC.

The chain combines TRBV9 with TRBJ1-1; D remains unclear. The V end was cut by 4 bases, the J end by 4 bases, with 17 bases between. CDR1 is SGDLS, CDR2 YYNGEE, per germline. This CDR3 region has 15 residues. The CDR3 protein is CASSKFGGRGTEAFF. The CDR3 coding sequence is TGTGCCAGCAGCAAATTCGGCGGCCGGGGCACTGAAGCTTTCTTT.

This clone was recorded a few times. This rearrangement joins TRBV6-1 to TRBJ2-7; 7 nucleotides align to TRBD1. Germline loops: CDR1 MNHNS, CDR2 SASEGT. V lost 7 bases, J lost 7 bases, and 13 bases stayed unmatched. The CDR3 runs 14 residues. This CDR3 reads CASIWEQGKGEQYF. For the CDR3, the DNA is TGTGCCAGCATTTGGGAACAGGGGAAGGGAGAGCAGTACTTC.

V and J are TRBV27 and TRBJ2-1; D assignment may be TRBD1 or TRBD2 (5 bases each). The CDR3 contains 12 residues. Germline V lookup: CDR1 MNHEY, CDR2 SMNVEV (reference sequence). Trimming cost V 6 bases and J 12 bases, with 15 bases left between them. CDR3 sequence: CASSRPGALQFF. The CDR3 region has the DNA TGTGCCAGCAGCCGCCCCGGGGCCCTGCAGTTCTTC.

There are a few counts of this clone. The V and J genes are TRBV5-6 and TRBJ2-7; D may be TRBD1 (5 bases). This CDR3 contains 14 residues. The V end was cut by 2 bases, the J end by 4 bases, with 13 bases between. CDR1 is SGHDT, CDR2 YYEEEE, per germline. This chain's CDR3 is CASSFGRVSYEQYF. Written as DNA, the CDR3 is TGTGCCAGCAGCTTTGGCAGGGTTTCTTACGAGCAGTACTTC.

This chain uses TRBV5-1 with TRBJ1-3; the D is unclear. The CDR3 spans 16 residues. Trimming took 1 base from V and 3 from J, leaving 14 bases between them. Germline V gene data show CDR1 as SGHRS and CDR2 as YFSETQ. The CDR3 is CASSLPSRSFGNTIYF. CDR3 sequence (DNA): TGCGCCAGCAGCTTGCCCAGTAGGAGCTTTGGAAACACCATATATTTT. The full variable domain, its missing parts supplied by reference TRBV5-1 and TRBJ1-3, is KAGVTQTPRYLIKTRGQQVTLSCSPISGHRSVSWYQQTPGQGLQFLFEYFSETQRNKGNFPGRFSGRQFSNSRSEMNVSTLELGDSALYLCASSLPSRSFGNTIYFGEGSWLTVV.

This clone came up a few times. CDR3 region: CATAGGGGLLSSDEQFF. The CDR3 DNA reads as TGTGCCACCGCGGGTGGGGGGGGCCTGCTCTCGTCGGATGAGCAGTTCTTC. V gene TRBV15 combines with J gene TRBJ2-1; possibly TRBD2 for D (7 bases). Germline loops: CDR1 LNHNV, CDR2 YYDKDF (reference sequence). The CDR3 has 17 residues. V was pared by 8 bases and J by 8 bases, with 28 bases between.

This clone has just a few counts. The chain combines TRBV12-5 with TRBJ2-4; 8 bases match TRBD1. The CDR3 runs to 14 residues. Trimming at V came to 2 bases and at J to 7 bases, leaving 4 bases not matched to a gene. Germline assignment: CDR1 LGHNT and CDR2 FRNRAP. DNA for the CDR3: TGTGCTAGTGGTTTGCGGACAGGGAGGAACATTCAGTACTTC. Translating gives CASGLRTGRNIQYF.

This clone has only a few counts. This chain connects TRBV19 to TRBJ1-5; the D is unclear. The CDR3 has 14 residues. Looked up from germline, CDR1 is LNHDA and CDR2 is SQIVND (reference sequence). The V end was cut by 8 bases, the J end by 0 bases, with 11 bases between. CDR3 protein: CASRRGSSNQPQHF. DNA for the CDR3: TGTGCCAGTCGGCGTGGGAGTAGCAATCAGCCCCAGCATTTT.

The chain links TRBV6-6 to TRBJ1-5; D unclear. CDR3 length equals 12 residues. V was clipped by 2 bases and J by 7 bases, with 6 bases between them. Germline-derived CDR1 and CDR2 are MNHNY and SVGAGI (reference sequence). The CDR3 sequence is CASSYVQQPQHF. Here the CDR3 DNA reads TGTGCCAGCAGTTACGTTCAACAGCCCCAGCATTTT.

The chain has TRBV9 and TRBJ2-7, with 12 bases identical to TRBD2. The germline V gene encodes CDR1 SGDLS and CDR2 YYNGEE. Losses at the gene ends were 0 bases for V and 3 bases for J; bases not matched to a gene: 4. The CDR3 consists of 16 residues. This CDR3 is CASSVGATSGGYEQYF. CDR3 DNA sequence: TGTGCCAGCAGCGTAGGAGCGACTAGCGGGGGCTACGAGCAGTACTTC.

This clone was seen a few times. CDR3 nucleotides: TGTGCCACTGGACTGAACCTAAAAGAGACCCAGTACTTC. Residues: CATGLNLKETQYF. V gene TRBV6-6 combines with J gene TRBJ2-5; possible D gene TRBD2, 5 bases. Trimming pared 10 bases from V and 3 bases from J, leaving 15 bases between. The CDR3 runs 13 residues. The germline gives CDR1 MNHNY, CDR2 SVGAGI (reference sequence).

The J gene is TRBJ1-2, the V gene TRBV15; D perhaps matches TRBD1 (5 bases). The V end was cut by 0 bases, the J end by 4 bases, with 9 bases between. CDR1 and CDR2 (germline): LNHNV, YYDKDF (reference sequence). This CDR3 is built from 14 residues. The CDR3 is CATSRDRGRYGYTF. CDR3 nucleotides: TGTGCCACCAGCAGAGATCGGGGACGCTATGGCTACACCTTC.

The chain combines TRBV7-9 with TRBJ2-7, with TRBD1 as a possible D gene (6 bases). Trimming pared 7 bases from V and 2 bases from J, leaving 12 bases between. Germline V gives CDR1 SEHNR, CDR2 FQNEAQ (reference sequence). The CDR3 loop spans 13 amino acids. CDR3 sequence reads: CASNTDRTYEQYF. In nucleotides, the CDR3 is TGTGCCAGCAACACGGACAGAACCTACGAGCAGTACTTC.

The chain links TRBV18 to TRBJ1-1; D remains ambiguous. The V and J ends lost 2 bases and 4 bases respectively, with 5 bases between them. From germline, CDR1 is KGHSH and CDR2 LQKENI. The CDR3 is 12 amino acids. The CDR3: CASSPGVTEAFF. The CDR3 DNA reads TGTGCCAGCTCACCAGGGGTCACTGAAGCTTTCTTT.

The chain employs TRBV15 and TRBJ1-2, with 7 bases identical to TRBD1. The CDR3 totals 15 residues. The J segment lost 8 bases and the V segment lost 0 bases, leaving 9 bases of the junction unmatched. Germline V gene sequence: CDR1 LNHNV, CDR2 YYDKDF (reference sequence). The CDR3 protein is CATSRDQGGRGGYTF. The CDR3 DNA is TGTGCCACCAGCAGAGATCAGGGGGGTCGTGGGGGCTACACCTTC.

In this sample, this clone turned up a few times. The genes are TRBV5-1 and TRBJ2-2; TRBD1 matches 8 bases. Trimming took 4 bases from V and 4 from J; bases not matched to a gene: 6. Per germline, CDR1 SGHRS and CDR2 YFSETQ. The CDR3 is made up of 15 amino acids. The CDR3 bases are TGCGCCAGCAGCCCCCAGGGGGCGATCACCGGGGAGCTGTTTTTT. Translating gives CASSPQGAITGELFF.

The chain joins TRBV19 to TRBJ1-1, with 7 bases aligning to TRBD1. The length of the CDR3 is 13 residues. V lost 10 bases, J lost 3 bases, and 8 bases stayed unmatched. Germline loops: CDR1 LNHDA, CDR2 SQIVND (reference sequence). CDR3 sequence (DNA): TGTGCCATCGCGGACAGGACCCACACTGAAGCTTTCTTT. Translation: CAIADRTHTEAFF.

The count of this clone is one. The V call is TRBV5-4, the J call TRBJ1-2; the D is unclear. CDR3 size: 15 residues. Between the trimmed V and J ends, which lost 0 bases and 4 bases, there was a span of 13 bases. CDR1 and CDR2 (germline): SGHNT, YYREEE (reference sequence). CDR3 nucleotide sequence: TGTGCCAGCAGCTTGGTGAATCGTCAGAGCTATGGCTACACCTTC. Its protein product is CASSLVNRQSYGYTF.

The chain uses TRBV5-6 and TRBJ2-5; 8 bases align to TRBD2. There are 14 residues in the CDR3. The J segment lost 5 bases and the V segment lost 0 bases, leaving 3 bases of the junction unmatched. Germline V gene sequence: CDR1 SGHDT, CDR2 YYEEEE. The CDR3 region is CASSLAGRGETQYF. The CDR3 region has the DNA TGTGCCAGCAGCTTGGCCGGGAGGGGGGAGACCCAGTACTTC. The full variable domain, rest sourced from reference TRBV5-6 and TRBJ2-5, is DAGVTQSPTHLIKTRGQQVTLRCSPKSGHDTVSWYQQALGQGPQFIFQYYEEEERQRGNFPDRFSGHQFPNYSSELNVNALLLGDSALYLCASSLAGRGETQYFGPGTRLLVL.

This clone was recorded only once. The rearrangement uses TRBV4-2 and TRBJ2-3, with D perhaps matching TRBD1 (5 bases). This CDR3 region has 15 residues. The V gene lost 0 bases and the J gene lost 3 bases, with 10 bases spanning the gap. Germline V gene data show CDR1 as LGHNA and CDR2 as YNFKEQ. DNA of the CDR3: TGTGCCAGCAGCCAAGATGGTCACAGGACAGATACGCAGTATTTT. This sequence encodes CASSQDGHRTDTQYF.

The gene calls are TRBV5-6 and TRBJ2-3, with unresolved D. In germline, CDR1 is SGHDT, CDR2 YYEEEE. The V gene lost 2 bases and the J gene lost 5 bases, with 9 bases spanning the gap. This CDR3 region has 13 residues. CDR3 region: CASSFPLRDTQYF. In nucleotides, the CDR3 is TGTGCCAGCAGCTTCCCACTCCGAGATACGCAGTATTTT.

The chain links TRBV5-1 to TRBJ1-6; the match to TRBD1 covers 7 bases. Trimming at V came to 6 bases and at J to 7 bases, leaving 4 bases not matched to a gene. This CDR3 comprises 13 residues. Looked up from germline, CDR1 is SGHRS and CDR2 is YFSETQ. The DNA of the CDR3 is TGCGCCAGCACAGACAGGGACAATTCACCCCTCCACTTT. Translated: CASTDRDNSPLHF.

In its sample, this clone was seen a few times. The chain recombines TRBV7-9 with TRBJ1-1; 9 nucleotides agree with TRBD1. The CDR3 covers 15 residues. The germline V gene encodes CDR1 SEHNR and CDR2 FQNEAQ (reference sequence). V lost 4 bases and J lost 1; bases outside the gene matches: 4. This chain's CDR3 is CASSYRGQRNTEAFF. CDR3 coding DNA: TGTGCCAGCAGCTACAGGGGGCAGCGGAACACTGAAGCTTTCTTT.

This chain joins TRBV7-9 and TRBJ1-1, with D unresolved. V was clipped by 5 bases and J by 1 base, with 11 bases between them. CDR3 size: 14 residues. The germline CDR1 and CDR2 sequences are SEHNR and FQNEAQ (reference sequence). The CDR3 DNA reads TGTGCCAGCAGCCGCGTCCGGGGGAACACTGAAGCTTTCTTT. It codes for CASSRVRGNTEAFF.

The chain combines TRBV2 with TRBJ2-7; D is perhaps TRBD2 (7 bases). CDR1 and CDR2 from the germline V gene are SNHLY and FYNNEI. The CDR3 runs to 14 residues. V lost 6 bases and J 7 bases, leaving 19 bases between the germline ends. The DNA of the CDR3 is TGTGCCAGCAGGGGGGGGCCCCCCGGGAGGGAGCAGTACTTC. Translated: CASRGGPPGREQYF.

This rearrangement joins TRBV5-1 to TRBJ1-1; D remains ambiguous. This CDR3 region has 13 residues. Deletions cut 5 bases from V and 3 bases from J, with 11 bases between. Germline-derived CDR1 and CDR2 are SGHRS and YFSETQ. CDR3 sequence: CASSTGRDTEAFF. CDR3 DNA: TGCGCCAGCAGTACGGGCCGGGACACTGAAGCTTTCTTT.

Only one count was recorded for this clone. The chain links TRBV6-5 to TRBJ2-1; no definite D call. Looked up from germline, CDR1 is MNHEY and CDR2 is SVGAGI. V was clipped by 0 bases and J by 8 bases, with 8 bases between them. This CDR3 is built from 13 residues. CDR3 amino acids: CASSYSRNHEQFF. The CDR3 DNA sequence: TGTGCCAGCAGTTACTCTAGGAACCATGAGCAGTTCTTC.